This TCR beta chain emerged from a study of T cell repertoires in ileal Crohn's disease. Study details: Biopsies of inflamed ileum from the surgical specimen form M0 samples. Study-wide results and caveats: Mucosal expansions were suggested to be mainly CD8 T cells.

The time point was: inflamed ileum from the surgical specimen. About this clone itself: Its antigen is undetermined.

Germline V CDR1 and CDR2: MNHEY, SMNVEV (reference sequence). Trimming shortened V by 6 bases and J by 2 bases, and 10 bases separated the two germline ends. The length of the CDR3 is 13 residues. The repertoire was sequenced with immunoSEQ multiplex PCR; TCRdb's copy has only in-frame clones and lacks some. The sample shows some 16,000 clones, about 92% of them seen only once. This receptor was taken from an adult with Crohn's disease. This chain connects TRBV27 to TRBJ2-5, with D unresolved. Sequences were obtained from ileal tissue. For the CDR3, the DNA is TGTGCCAGCAGGCACCGGGCACAAGAGACCCAGTACTTC. Residues: CASRHRAQETQYF.